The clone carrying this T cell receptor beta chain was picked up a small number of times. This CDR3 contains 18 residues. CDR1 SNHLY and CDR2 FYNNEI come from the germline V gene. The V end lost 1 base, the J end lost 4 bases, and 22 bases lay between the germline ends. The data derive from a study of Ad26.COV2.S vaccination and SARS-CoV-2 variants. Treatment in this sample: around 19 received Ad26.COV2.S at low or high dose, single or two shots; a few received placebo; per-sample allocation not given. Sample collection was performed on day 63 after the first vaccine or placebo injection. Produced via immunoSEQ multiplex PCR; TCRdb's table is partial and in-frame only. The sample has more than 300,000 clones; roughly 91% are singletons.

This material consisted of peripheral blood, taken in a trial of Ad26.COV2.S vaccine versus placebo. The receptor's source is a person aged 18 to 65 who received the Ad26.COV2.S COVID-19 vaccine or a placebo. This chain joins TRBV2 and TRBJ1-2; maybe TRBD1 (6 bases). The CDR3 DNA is TGTGCCAGCAGTGAAGGGGGGGGCTCAAAAGGCTTGATCTATGGCTACACCTTC. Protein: CASSEGGGSKGLIYGYTF.